The 9 T cell receptor beta chains below all came from one sample that was sequenced in a study of blood T cell repertoires in COVID-19. TCRdb keeps only in-frame clones here, not all; method: immunoSEQ multiplex PCR. Of over 300,000 clones detected, about 85% appear once; the ten largest clones hold about 6%. The sequenced sample was PBMCs or T cells enriched from blood (not recorded which). These receptors came from a woman aged 30 to 39 who had recovered from COVID-19.

The chain combines TRBV7-4 with TRBJ2-1; 10 bases fit TRBD1. Germline-derived CDR1 and CDR2 are SGHVT and SQSDAQ. V was clipped by 1 base and J by 5 bases; unmatched bases: 5. The CDR3 length is 16 residues. Here the CDR3 DNA reads TGTGCCAGCAGCTTAGAAGGGACAGGGGTACACAATGAGCAGTTCTTC. This translates into CASSLEGTGVHNEQFF.

Only a few counts were recorded for this clone. This chain connects TRBV7-2 to TRBJ1-1, with a weak D call TRBD1 (6 bases). The CDR3 contains 13 residues. Between the trimmed V and J ends, which lost 1 base and 10 bases, there was a span of 13 bases. CDR1 SGHTA and CDR2 FQGNSA come from the germline V gene. CDR3 sequence reads: CASSLGQAYGAFF. In nucleotides, the CDR3 is TGTGCCAGCAGCTTAGGACAGGCCTACGGAGCTTTCTTT.

The V call is TRBV19, the J call TRBJ1-5; TRBD1 matches 7 bases. Germline CDR1 reads LNHDA; CDR2 reads SQIVND (reference sequence). V trimming: 4 bases; J trimming: 6 bases; junction bases outside the gene matches: 3. The CDR3 runs 13 residues. CDR3 residues: CASSSYRGQPQHF. Written as DNA, the CDR3 is TGTGCCAGTAGTAGCTACAGGGGTCAGCCCCAGCATTTT.

In its sample, this clone was seen once. V and J are TRBV5-1 and TRBJ2-1; 10 nucleotides agree with TRBD1. V lost 2 bases and J lost 7; bases outside the gene matches: 9. The germline V gene has CDR1 SGHRS and CDR2 YFSETQ. The CDR3 length is 16 residues. The CDR3 nucleotides read TGCGCCAGCAGCTTCCCAAAAGACAGGGGGCTGAATGAGCAGTTCTTC. Protein product: CASSFPKDRGLNEQFF.

This clone was picked up one time. The rearrangement uses TRBV19 and TRBJ1-5, with 9 bases identical to TRBD1. This CDR3 contains 15 residues. From germline, CDR1 is LNHDA and CDR2 SQIVND (reference sequence). V was clipped by 3 bases and J by 2 bases; unmatched bases: 2. DNA of the CDR3: TGTGCCAGTAGTATCACAGGGGGCGGCAATCAGCCCCAGCATTTT. Protein product: CASSITGGGNQPQHF.

This clone was seen once. This chain connects TRBV19 to TRBJ1-5; 7 bases are shared with TRBD1. V was pared by 6 bases and J by 4 bases, with 12 bases of the junction left unmatched. The CDR3 covers 16 residues. Germline V gives CDR1 LNHDA, CDR2 SQIVND (reference sequence). The CDR3 region has the DNA TGTGCCAGTAGGACGCCACAGGGGCTAGGGAATCAGCCCCAGCATTTT. Residues: CASRTPQGLGNQPQHF.

V usage is TRBV7-9 and J usage is TRBJ2-3, with D possibly being TRBD1 (7 bases). There are 15 residues in the CDR3. Per germline, CDR1 SEHNR and CDR2 FQNEAQ (reference sequence). Deletions cut 1 base from V and 1 base from J, with 9 bases between. CDR3 region: CASSLGGTGTDTQYF. The DNA of the CDR3 is TGTGCCAGCAGCTTAGGCGGGACAGGCACAGATACGCAGTATTTT.

The J gene is TRBJ1-6, the V gene TRBV27, with D unresolved. CDR3 length: 16 residues. The V gene's germline CDR1 is MNHEY and CDR2 SMNVEV (reference sequence). The V end was cut by 7 bases, the J end by 7 bases, with 20 bases between. Written as DNA, the CDR3 is TGTGCCAGCACCTTGAATACCGGACTGTTGAATTCACCCCTCCACTTT. This translates into CASTLNTGLLNSPLHF.

The chain uses TRBV5-8 and TRBJ2-1; 12 nucleotides agree with TRBD2. This CDR3 region has 17 residues. Germline V gene data show CDR1 as SGHTS and CDR2 as YDEGEE. V dropped 4 bases and J dropped 4; count of bases not matched to a gene: 9. The CDR3 sequence: CASSTHITSGGYNEQFF. CDR3 DNA: TGTGCCAGCAGCACCCACATCACTAGCGGGGGGTACAATGAGCAGTTCTTC.